This T cell receptor beta chain appears in the sequencing data of a study of human T cells and chemical hapten exposure. Each CDR3 protein gets one entry after TCRdb re-called the RACE reads with MiXCR. In the table there are approximately 370,000 distinct CDR3 sequences, 5.5% of which are singletons. The CDR3 runs to 15 residues. J was trimmed by 3 bases and V by 4 bases; bases with no gene match: 5. Germline CDR1 is ENHRY and CDR2 is SYGVKD. Stated time point: pre-sensitization, week 0. Treatment reported: therapeutic diphenylcyclopropenone sensitization with weekly scalp DPC. The starting material was whole blood, obtained in connection with sensitization to the hapten diphenylcyclopropenone (DPC). This sequence originates from a woman between 18 and 29 years old with alopecia areata. Some clones in this sample may be carry-over from other donors' samples. This chain uses TRBV10-3 with TRBJ2-3, with 9 bases aligning to TRBD1. The CDR3 loop reads CAISAGGTGTDTQYF. The DNA of the CDR3 is TGTGCCATCAGTGCCGGTGGGACAGGGACAGATACGCAGTATTTT.